This T cell receptor (beta chain) was recovered during a study of T-cell reconstitution after alpha-beta-depleted transplantation in children. The sample holds many counts of this clonotype. Its antigen is not known. Findings and caveats of the study: From surviving recipient T cells and thymic progenitors came the high day-60 TCRbeta diversity observed in some patients.

As it was prepared, the TCRbeta library received unique molecular identifiers. TCRdb ran MiXCR on the PCR reads and lists one entry per CDR3 protein. The sample includes fewer than 350,000 distinct CDR3 sequences, more than 9% of them seen just once. The sequence was obtained from a male patient aged 2 to 9 who had a stem cell transplant for chronic granulomatous disease, so the T cells may come from the graft donor. The source material was peripheral blood, sampled 180 days after TCRalphabeta/CD19-depleted stem cell transplant.

CDR3 DNA: TGTGCCAGCTCACCACCAGCCTCTGAAGAGACCCAGTACTTC. Translation gives CASSPPASEETQYF. V and J are TRBV18 and TRBJ2-5; D unclear. V lost 0 bases to trimming and J lost 3 bases, with 8 bases between them. The CDR3 runs to 14 residues. Germline V gives CDR1 KGHSH, CDR2 LQKENI.